These 5 T cell receptor beta chains came from one sample sequenced in a study of T cells in Graves' hyperthyroidism and ophthalmopathy. Regions amplified from RNA transcripts were the TCR beta CDR3 regions. A first-round RT-PCR of the TCR CDR3 used the HTBI primer set. TCRdb reprocessed the multiplex PCR reads via MiXCR and lists one record per CDR3 protein. The sample yields about 560,000 distinct CDR3 sequences, 15% to 20% seen once. The specimen was blood. These receptors were taken from a woman aged 18-29 years with Graves' hyperthyroidism.

This clonotype was detected many times. This sequence joins TRBV2 and TRBJ2-7; a weak D match, TRBD2 (6 bases). The CDR3 length is 14 residues. Germline V lookup: CDR1 SNHLY, CDR2 FYNNEI. The V gene lost 6 bases and the J gene lost 0 bases, with 12 bases spanning the gap. The CDR3 sequence: CASSPDGGSYEQYF. Written as DNA, the CDR3 is TGTGCCAGCAGCCCAGACGGGGGCTCCTACGAGCAGTACTTC. The entire variable domain, with the rest obtained from reference TRBV2 and TRBJ2-7, is as follows: EPEVTQTPSHQVTQMGQEVILRCVPISNHLYFYWYRQILGQKVEFLVSFYNNEISEKSEIFDDQFSVERPDGSNFTLKIRSTKLEDSAMYFCASSPDGGSYEQYFGPGTRLTVT.

This clonotype was counted a few times. The chain employs TRBV4-2 and TRBJ1-4; D is perhaps TRBD1 (6 bases). The length of the CDR3 is 16 residues. Germline CDR1 reads LGHNA; CDR2 reads YNFKEQ. V was clipped by 2 bases and J by 1 base, with 11 bases between them. CDR3 protein: CASSQPQQGTNEKLFF. In nucleotides, the CDR3 is TGTGCCAGCAGCCAACCTCAACAGGGAACTAATGAAAAACTGTTTTTT.

This clonotype has at least ten counts. J is TRBJ1-2 and V is TRBV7-2; TRBD1 aligns across 8 bases. Germline V gene lookup returns CDR1 SGHTA and CDR2 FQGNSA. CDR3 length equals 14 residues. J lost 8 bases, V lost 6 bases, and 11 bases had no gene match. CDR3 amino acids: CASSQTGGSGGYTF. The DNA of the CDR3 is TGTGCCAGCAGTCAAACAGGGGGGTCTGGGGGCTACACCTTC. Full variable domain (missing parts from reference TRBV7-2 and TRBJ1-2): GAGVSQSPSNKVTEKGKDVELRCDPISGHTALYWYRQSLGQGLEFLIYFQGNSAPDKSGLPSDRFSAERTGGSVSTLTIQRTQQEDSAVYLCASSQTGGSGGYTFGSGTRLTVV.

Details on this clonotype: A read error may account for a junction end that differs from germline. The rearrangement uses TRBV7-7 and TRBJ2-2; D not resolved. Per the germline V gene, CDR1 is SSHAT and CDR2 is FNYEAQ (reference sequence). This CDR3 contains 13 residues. The DNA for the CDR3 is TGTGCTAGCAGCTCGAGGCAGGCCGGGGAGCTGTTTTTT. Translating gives CASSSRQAGELFF.

This clonotype was counted many times. CDR3 residues: CASSLLINTEAFF. The CDR3 bases are TGTGCCAGCAGTTTATTGATAAACACTGAAGCTTTCTTT. J is TRBJ1-1 and V is TRBV28; D not resolved. This CDR3 contains 13 residues. Germline V CDR1 and CDR2: MDHEN, SYDVKM. V dropped 1 base and J dropped 2 bases, with 5 bases sitting between them.